One and the same sample provided the 30 T cell receptor beta chains below, sequenced in a study of shared clonotypes between healthy human individuals. Profiling relied on immunoSEQ multiplex PCR, and the TCRdb table lists in-frame clones only, not all of them. The data contain more than 400,000 clones, about 95% of them singletons. Sequenced material: naive CD4+ T cells sorted from blood. The subset was: CD45RA+ positively selected. The receptor source for this set is a woman aged 25 to 39 in good health.

The V call is TRBV28, the J call TRBJ1-2, with D maybe TRBD1 (6 bases). CDR3 length equals 13 residues. The germline gives CDR1 MDHEN, CDR2 SYDVKM. Deletions cut 6 bases from V and 6 bases from J, with 14 bases between. In nucleotides, the CDR3 is TGTGCCAGCAGCCCTCGACAGGACGATGGCTACACCTTC. Translated: CASSPRQDDGYTF.

This chain uses TRBV27 with TRBJ2-5; 7 bases map to TRBD1. The CDR3 is 15 residues long. V gave up 5 bases and J gave up 5 bases; unmatched junction bases: 11. Germline-derived CDR1 and CDR2 are MNHEY and SMNVEV (reference sequence). The CDR3 DNA reads TGTGCCAGCAGTGGGGGACAGTTAAGGAAGGAGACCCAGTACTTC. Protein: CASSGGQLRKETQYF.

The chain has TRBV28 and TRBJ2-1; possibly TRBD2 for D (6 bases). The V end lost 6 bases, the J end lost 7 bases, and 13 bases lay between the germline ends. Germline V gives CDR1 MDHEN, CDR2 SYDVKM. The CDR3 consists of 13 residues. The DNA for the CDR3 is TGTGCCAGCAGCAGAATGAGCGGGAATGAGCAGTTCTTC. Translated, it gives CASSRMSGNEQFF.

The chain recombines TRBV5-1 with TRBJ2-2, with D unresolved. The CDR3 is 17 amino acids. Trimming stripped 3 bases from V and 3 bases from J, with 18 bases between. The germline V gene encodes CDR1 SGHRS and CDR2 YFSETQ. The CDR3 here is CASSSVDPQIHTGELFF. The CDR3 coding sequence is TGCGCCAGCAGCTCGGTTGATCCCCAGATTCACACCGGGGAGCTGTTTTTT. Looking up the rest from reference TRBV5-1 and TRBJ2-2 gives the full variable domain: KAGVTQTPRYLIKTRGQQVTLSCSPISGHRSVSWYQQTPGQGLQFLFEYFSETQRNKGNFPGRFSGRQFSNSRSEMNVSTLELGDSALYLCASSSVDPQIHTGELFFGEGSRLTVL.

Comment on this clone: In the same sample, other DNA sequences code for this CDR3. The gene calls are TRBV5-1 and TRBJ2-5, with 8 positions matching TRBD1. V shed 0 bases, J shed 2 bases, and the junction held 3 bases outside the gene matches. The CDR3 loop spans 15 amino acids. CDR1 and CDR2 from the germline V gene are SGHRS and YFSETQ. The CDR3 DNA follows: TGCGCCAGCAGCTTGGGGACAGGGTTGCAAGAGACCCAGTACTTC. This encodes CASSLGTGLQETQYF.

The chain is built from TRBV7-9 and TRBJ1-4, with D maybe TRBD1 (5 bases). Trimming removed 2 bases at V and 6 bases at J, with 13 bases between. Per the germline V gene, CDR1 is SEHNR and CDR2 is FQNEAQ (reference sequence). The CDR3 sequence is 15 residues long. In DNA form, the CDR3 reads TGTGCCAGCAGCTTAATGGGGGAGTTCGATGAAAAACTGTTTTTT. This sequence encodes CASSLMGEFDEKLFF.

The chain carries TRBV6-5 and TRBJ1-4; D is unresolved. The CDR3 has 14 amino acids. The germline CDR1 and CDR2 sequences are MNHEY and SVGAGI. The ends were cut back, 6 bases at V and 1 base at J, with 9 bases in the middle. CDR3 in amino acids: CASRESGTNEKLFF. As DNA, the CDR3 is TGTGCCAGCAGAGAATCAGGAACTAATGAAAAACTGTTTTTT.

CDR3 region: CASRRLAGPNNEQFF. The CDR3 DNA reads TGCGCCAGCAGACGACTAGCGGGGCCGAACAATGAGCAGTTCTTC. V usage is TRBV5-1 and J usage is TRBJ2-1; TRBD2 agrees at 11 bases. This CDR3 spans 15 amino acids. CDR1 and CDR2 (germline): SGHRS, YFSETQ. The ends lost 5 bases at V and 5 bases at J; junction bases unmatched: 6.

This clone has a single count. The chain links TRBV7-9 to TRBJ2-7, with D perhaps TRBD2 (6 bases). Germline V CDR1 and CDR2: SEHNR, FQNEAQ (reference sequence). The length of the CDR3 is 15 residues. V was clipped by 4 bases and J by 5 bases, with 18 bases between them. The DNA of the CDR3 is TGTGCCAGCAGCTCTAACGCCGGGACTCCCGACGAGCAGTACTTC. It yields the protein CASSSNAGTPDEQYF.

The V and J genes are TRBV7-9 and TRBJ2-4; D gene ambiguous. Germline CDR1 reads SEHNR; CDR2 reads FQNEAQ (reference sequence). V dropped 1 base and J dropped 0 bases, with 1 base sitting between them. The length of the CDR3 is 13 residues. Here the CDR3 DNA reads TGTGCCAGCAGCTTAGAAGCCAAAAACATTCAGTACTTC. Translated, it gives CASSLEAKNIQYF.

This chain uses TRBV6-5 with TRBJ1-2; no reliable D call. V was cut by 6 bases and J by 1 base, with 15 bases left in between. The germline CDR1 and CDR2 sequences are MNHEY and SVGAGI. This CDR3 contains 15 residues. CDR3 sequence (DNA): TGTGCCAGCAGACTTGGACGGCCGAGTAACTATGGCTACACCTTC. This gives the protein CASRLGRPSNYGYTF.

The chain employs TRBV15 and TRBJ2-2; 7 nucleotides match TRBD1. Losses at the gene ends were 1 base for V and 1 base for J; bases not matched to a gene: 3. This CDR3 comprises 16 residues. The germline V gene encodes CDR1 LNHNV and CDR2 YYDKDF (reference sequence). For the CDR3, the DNA is TGTGCCACCAGCAGAGTCGGGACAGTGAACACCGGGGAGCTGTTTTTT. As protein: CATSRVGTVNTGELFF.

This chain uses TRBV9 with TRBJ2-2; 9 bases fit TRBD2. The CDR3 length is 16 residues. Germline V gene lookup returns CDR1 SGDLS and CDR2 YYNGEE. Unmatched junction bases numbered 9, after V lost 4 bases and J lost 5 bases. Here the CDR3 reads CASSPSGDPWTGELFF. CDR3 bases: TGTGCCAGCAGCCCTAGCGGGGACCCATGGACCGGGGAGCTGTTTTTT.

The rearrangement links TRBV6-1 to TRBJ2-1; D is perhaps TRBD1 or TRBD2 (5 bases each). The CDR3 has 15 residues. Trimming removed 6 bases at V and 7 bases at J, with 19 bases between. Germline V CDR1 and CDR2: MNHNS, SASEGT. The CDR3 loop is CASSSGRTPWNEQFF. CDR3 nucleotides: TGTGCCAGCAGCTCGGGACGGACCCCTTGGAATGAGCAGTTCTTC.

The chain is built from TRBV28 and TRBJ2-7; 8 bases fit TRBD1. The CDR3 is 13 amino acids. With V trimmed by 2 bases and J by 8 bases, 5 bases remained unmatched. Looked up from germline, CDR1 is MDHEN and CDR2 is SYDVKM. The CDR3 coding sequence is TGTGCCAGCAGTTTACTCCGGACAGGGCAGCAGTACTTC. Amino acids: CASSLLRTGQQYF. Full variable domain (rest looked up from reference TRBV28 and TRBJ2-7): DVKVTQSSRYLVKRTGEKVFLECVQDMDHENMFWYRQDPGLGLRLIYFSYDVKMKEKGDIPEGYSVSREKKERFSLILESASTNQTSMYLCASSLLRTGQQYFGPGTRLTVT.

The chain uses TRBV6-5 and TRBJ2-6, with 7 bases identical to TRBD1. V was pared by 2 bases and J by 0 bases, with 1 base of the junction left unmatched. CDR3 length equals 16 residues. In germline, CDR1 is MNHEY, CDR2 SVGAGI. The DNA for the CDR3 is TGTGCCAGCAGTTACCGACAGGGCTCTGGGGCCAACGTCCTGACTTTC. It yields the protein CASSYRQGSGANVLTF.

This sequence joins TRBV30 and TRBJ2-1, with TRBD2 matching 11 bases. The trim removed 0 bases at V and 6 bases at J, leaving 13 bases unmatched. CDR3 length equals 18 residues. Looked up from germline, CDR1 is GTSNPN and CDR2 is SVGIG (reference sequence). As DNA, the CDR3 is TGTGCCTGGAGTGTAGGACTAGCGGGCCTTCCCCCCTCCAATGAGCAGTTCTTC. This encodes CAWSVGLAGLPPSNEQFF.

The rearrangement uses TRBV7-9 and TRBJ1-4; tentative D call: TRBD1 (6 bases). The CDR3 has 15 residues. Trimming shortened V by 4 bases and J by 4 bases, and 13 bases separated the two germline ends. Germline V gene data show CDR1 as SEHNR and CDR2 as FQNEAQ (reference sequence). DNA for the CDR3: TGTGCCAGCAGCTCCCCCAAAGGGGGTAATGAAAAACTGTTTTTT. It is translated as CASSSPKGGNEKLFF.

The rearrangement links TRBV28 to TRBJ1-5; 8 bases match TRBD1. The CDR3 consists of 16 residues. V shed 6 bases and J 3 bases; nucleotides not matched to a gene: 10. Germline-derived CDR1 and CDR2 are MDHEN and SYDVKM. CDR3 coding DNA: TGTGCCAGCAGCCATGGGACAGGTCCGTTCAATCAGCCCCAGCATTTT. This encodes CASSHGTGPFNQPQHF.

In this sample, this clone turned up once. CDR3 DNA: TGTGCCAGTAGTACCTCGGAAGGCTACACCGGGGAGCTGTTTTTT. Encoded protein: CASSTSEGYTGELFF. The chain uses TRBV19 and TRBJ2-2, with no clear D. V was trimmed by 4 bases and J by 3 bases, leaving 12 bases between them. The length of the CDR3 is 15 residues. The germline V gene encodes CDR1 LNHDA and CDR2 SQIVND (reference sequence).

The rearrangement joins TRBV28 to TRBJ1-4, with 11 bases lining up with TRBD1. Germline trimming cut 6 bases from V and 8 bases from J; bases unmatched to any gene: 8. This CDR3 is 15 amino acids long. Germline values: CDR1 MDHEN, CDR2 SYDVKM. For the CDR3, the DNA is TGTGCCAGCAGAATCCCCGGACAGGGGGCCGAAAAACTGTTTTTT. Encoded protein: CASRIPGQGAEKLFF. The whole variable domain, filled in from reference TRBV28 and TRBJ1-4, reads DVKVTQSSRYLVKRTGEKVFLECVQDMDHENMFWYRQDPGLGLRLIYFSYDVKMKEKGDIPEGYSVSREKKERFSLILESASTNQTSMYLCASRIPGQGAEKLFFGSGTQLSVL.

The chain has TRBV29-1 and TRBJ1-4; TRBD1 matches at 10 bases. Looked up from germline, CDR1 is SQVTM and CDR2 is ANQGSEA. The CDR3 spans 13 residues. V gave up 4 bases and J gave up 11 bases; unmatched junction bases: 7. The CDR3 DNA is TGCAGCGTTGCTCGGGACAGGGGTGAGAAACTGTTTTTT. It translates to CSVARDRGEKLFF.

The V call is TRBV9, the J call TRBJ1-2; TRBD1 is a possible D gene (5 bases). V was clipped by 4 bases and J by 0 bases, with 10 bases between them. Germline V gene lookup returns CDR1 SGDLS and CDR2 YYNGEE. The CDR3 covers 14 residues. The CDR3 bases are TGTGCCAGCAGCACGGCCAGGGCTAACTATGGCTACACCTTC. Translated, it gives CASSTARANYGYTF.

Details on this clone: Other DNA variants within this sample encode the same CDR3. V and J are TRBV18 and TRBJ1-1; tentative D call: TRBD1 (5 bases). The CDR3 sequence is 14 residues long. The V end lost 3 bases, the J end lost 1 base, and 9 bases lay between the germline ends. Germline loops: CDR1 KGHSH, CDR2 LQKENI. DNA of the CDR3: TGTGCCAGCTCACCGGGGCGACAGAACACTGAAGCTTTCTTT. Encoded protein: CASSPGRQNTEAFF.

The V and J genes are TRBV7-9 and TRBJ2-3; tentatively, D is TRBD1 or TRBD2 (5 bases each). Looked up from germline, CDR1 is SEHNR and CDR2 is FQNEAQ (reference sequence). CDR3 length: 15 amino acids. Trimming took 6 bases from V and 2 from J, leaving 15 bases between them. DNA of the CDR3: TGTGCCAGCAGACCCAGGGAGCGCAACACAGATACGCAGTATTTT. It encodes CASRPRERNTDTQYF.

About this clone: A junction boundary mismatches the germline segment, possibly from a read error. This chain joins TRBV11-2 and TRBJ2-3, with 9 bases lining up with TRBD2. The CDR3 is made up of 15 amino acids. Germline V gene sequence: CDR1 SGHAT, CDR2 FQNNGV. For the CDR3, the DNA is TGTGCCAGCAGCTTGTACGGGACTAGCAAAGATACGCAGTATTTT. This codes for CASSLYGTSKDTQYF.

This chain uses TRBV7-9 with TRBJ2-5, with D tentatively TRBD1 (6 bases). The CDR3 spans 14 residues. V dropped 6 bases and J dropped 2 bases, with 13 bases sitting between them. Germline V gene data show CDR1 as SEHNR and CDR2 as FQNEAQ (reference sequence). The CDR3 reads CASRRSRGQETQYF. CDR3 coding DNA: TGTGCCAGCAGACGATCTAGGGGGCAAGAGACCCAGTACTTC.

This clone has just one count. The same CDR3 is also encoded by other DNA sequences in this sample. The chain links TRBV10-3 to TRBJ1-1; TRBD1 is a possible D gene (6 bases). The CDR3 runs 14 residues. Deletions cut 0 bases from V and 5 bases from J, with 10 bases between. Looked up from germline, CDR1 is ENHRY and CDR2 is SYGVKD. The CDR3 region is CAISESGGATEAFF. As DNA, the CDR3 is TGTGCCATCAGTGAGTCTGGGGGCGCGACTGAAGCTTTCTTT.

The rearrangement links TRBV10-3 to TRBJ2-7, with 9 bases matching TRBD1. V trimming: 4 bases; J trimming: 7 bases; junction bases outside the gene matches: 11. Per the germline V gene, CDR1 is ENHRY and CDR2 is SYGVKD. CDR3 size: 15 residues. CDR3 residues: CAISGSGTGTREQYF. CDR3 in DNA: TGTGCCATCAGTGGATCCGGGACAGGGACACGGGAGCAGTACTTC.

The V and J genes are TRBV2 and TRBJ2-5; D possibly corresponds to TRBD2 (5 bases). The V gene's germline CDR1 is SNHLY and CDR2 FYNNEI. Trimming removed 6 bases from V and 1 base from J, with 12 bases in between. The CDR3 contains 14 residues. CDR3 sequence reads: CASRRAIPQETQYF. The CDR3, as DNA: TGTGCCAGCAGGCGGGCTATTCCCCAAGAGACCCAGTACTTC. The full variable domain, rest sourced from reference TRBV2 and TRBJ2-5, is EPEVTQTPSHQVTQMGQEVILRCVPISNHLYFYWYRQILGQKVEFLVSFYNNEISEKSEIFDDQFSVERPDGSNFTLKIRSTKLEDSAMYFCASRRAIPQETQYFGPGTRLLVL.